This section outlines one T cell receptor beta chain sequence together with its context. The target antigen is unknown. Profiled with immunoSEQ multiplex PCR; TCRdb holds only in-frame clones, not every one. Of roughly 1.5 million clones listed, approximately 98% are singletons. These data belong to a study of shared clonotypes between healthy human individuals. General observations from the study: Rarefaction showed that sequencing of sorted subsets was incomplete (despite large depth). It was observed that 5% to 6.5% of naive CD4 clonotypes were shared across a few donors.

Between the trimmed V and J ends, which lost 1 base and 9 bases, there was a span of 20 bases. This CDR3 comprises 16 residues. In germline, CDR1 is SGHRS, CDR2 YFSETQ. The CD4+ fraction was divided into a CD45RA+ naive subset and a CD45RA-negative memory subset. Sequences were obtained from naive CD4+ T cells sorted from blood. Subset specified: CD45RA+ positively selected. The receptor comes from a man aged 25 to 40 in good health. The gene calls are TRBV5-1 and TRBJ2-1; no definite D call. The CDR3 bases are TGCGCCAGCAGCTTGAAGGTCGACCCAGAGACAAGTGAGCAGTTCTTC. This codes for CASSLKVDPETSEQFF.